This TCR beta chain was recovered during a study of technical replicates of blood from several donors. Sequenced by immunoSEQ multiplex PCR; TCRdb stores in-frame clones only, minus some. The sample lists 73,000 or so clones, 90% to 95% seen once, with less than 0.3% in the top ten. Germline V gene sequence: CDR1 SGHNT, CDR2 YYREEE (reference sequence). CDR3 length: 16 residues. Deletions cut 4 bases from V and 4 bases from J, with 18 bases between. This receptor was taken from a human donor in good health. This chain uses TRBV5-4 with TRBJ2-1, with D tentatively TRBD1 (6 bases). The sample comprised T cells isolated from PBMCs. The CDR3 region has the DNA TGTGCCAGCAGCCTTCCGTCGACAGGACCTTACAATGAGCAGTTCTTC. Protein sequence: CASSLPSTGPYNEQFF.